The clone carrying this TCR beta chain was counted a few times. Antigen unknown. The entry originates in a study of T-cell memory formation after mild COVID-19. Via MiXCR, TCRdb re-called the 5' RACE reads, giving one row per CDR3 protein. The sample lists around 340,000 distinct CDR3 sequences, roughly 13% occurring once. This CDR3 comprises 19 residues. Germline CDR1 reads SGHVS; CDR2 reads FNYEAQ. Trimming removed 4 bases at V and 4 bases at J, with 28 bases between. General study points: The authors left the SARS-CoV-2 specificity of second-wave clones peaking on day 37 unconfirmed.

Specimen: PBMCs or a T cell subset sorted from them (not recorded which). The genes are TRBV7-6 and TRBJ1-1, with TRBD1 as a possible D gene (5 bases). The TCR comes from a young man who had mild COVID-19 (a few samples of this study predate the infection). Cell type and time point are not known. The DNA for the CDR3 is TGTGCCAGCAGCTCAGCCCCCGGGGGTGGCAGCCTATTCGGCACTGAAGCTTTCTTT. Encoded protein: CASSSAPGGGSLFGTEAFF.